Listed below are T cell receptor beta chains from one sample, sequenced in a study of OX40 agonist ivuxolimab in advanced cancers. Data came from immunoSEQ multiplex PCR; TCRdb stores just in-frame clones and leaves some out. The sample consists of roughly 80,000 clones, roughly 85% of them appearing once. Material: CD4+ or CD8+ T cells sorted from blood, obtained in a trial of the OX40 agonist ivuxolimab. The receptors shown here come from an adult with an advanced solid tumor such as melanoma, head and neck, liver or kidney cancer. The CDR3 runs from the conserved cysteine through the conserved F or W. A D gene is named only where the DNA matches it firmly. Where a row states a size, it is once, few, many or the class of an expanded clone; other rows omit it.

TRBV30	.	TRBD2	TRBJ2-7	CAWSQGGIYEQYF	TGTGCCTGGAGTCAGGGAGGGATCTACGAGCAGTACTTC
TRBV7-8	.	.	TRBJ1-3	CASSFIRGDTIYF	TGTGCCAGCAGCTTCATCAGGGGAGACACCATATATTTT
TRBV6-1	.	TRBD2	TRBJ2-1	CASATGGPSEQFF	TGTGCCAGCGCAACGGGGGGGCCTAGTGAGCAGTTCTTC
TRBV30	.	.	TRBJ1-5	CAWSKGQPQHF	TGTGCCTGGAGTAAGGGTCAGCCCCAGCATTTT
TRBV11-2	.	.	TRBJ2-5	CASSLGVEETQYF	TGTGCCAGCAGCTTAGGGGTCGAAGAGACCCAGTACTTC
TRBV28	.	TRBD1	TRBJ1-6	CASSPPDRVHSPLHF	TGTGCCAGCAGTCCACCGGACAGGGTCCATTCACCCCTCCACTTT
TRBV7-3	.	.	TRBJ2-1	CASKEGSGDNEQFF	TGTGCCAGCAAGGAGGGGTCGGGGGACAATGAGCAGTTCTTC
TRBV10-3	.	TRBD2	TRBJ2-6	CAISAGLAGGLGANVLTF	TGTGCCATCAGTGCGGGACTAGCGGGGGGGCTCGGGGCCAACGTCCTGACTTTC
TRBV7-8	.	.	TRBJ1-5	CASSLNSVDNQPQHF	TGTGCCAGCAGCTTGAATTCTGTGGACAATCAGCCCCAGCATTTT
TRBV16	few	.	TRBJ1-1	CASSQSSSNTEAFF	TGTGCCAGCAGCCAATCGTCCTCGAACACTGAAGCTTTCTTT
TRBV29-1	.	TRBD1	TRBJ1-1	CSVEDSGTGNTEAFF	TGCAGCGTTGAAGATTCAGGGACAGGGAACACTGAAGCTTTCTTT
TRBV11-2	.	TRBD1	TRBJ1-2	CASSLEARTGVTF	TGTGCCAGCAGCTTAGAGGCACGGACAGGGGTTACCTTC
TRBV19	.	.	TRBJ2-1	CASSLRGGVVNRNEQFF	TGTGCCAGTAGTTTAAGGGGTGGGGTAGTGAATCGGAATGAGCAGTTCTTC
TRBV29-1	.	.	TRBJ2-1	CSVKVYNEQFF	TGCAGCGTAAAAGTCTACAATGAGCAGTTCTTC
TRBV12-5	.	.	TRBJ1-5	CASGLPDKPQHF	TGTGCTAGTGGCCTACCTGATAAGCCCCAGCATTTT
TRBV30	.	.	TRBJ1-2	CAWSGGTPLGYTF	TGTGCCTGGAGCGGCGGAACCCCCCTTGGCTACACCTTC
TRBV7-8	.	TRBD2	TRBJ2-1	CASADLLAGGSLGQFF	TGTGCCAGCGCCGATTTACTAGCGGGGGGGAGTTTAGGGCAGTTCTTC
TRBV7-2	.	.	TRBJ1-4	CASSRAGRSDEKLFF	TGTGCCAGCAGCCGGGCGGGGAGGTCAGATGAAAAACTGTTTTTT
TRBV5-8	.	.	TRBJ2-5	CASSRPGGQETQYF	TGTGCCAGCAGCCGTCCTGGGGGCCAAGAGACCCAGTACTTC
TRBV30	.	.	TRBJ1-1	CAWSVPVVAEAFF	TGTGCCTGGAGTGTACCTGTGGTGGCGGAAGCTTTCTTT
TRBV2	.	TRBD1	TRBJ1-2	CASSETETGWSGYTF	TGTGCCAGCAGTGAAACAGAGACAGGGTGGTCTGGCTACACCTTC
TRBV7-3	once	TRBD1	TRBJ1-4	CASSPGQGGDEKLFF	TGTGCCAGCAGCCCCGGACAGGGGGGGGACGAAAAACTGTTTTTT
TRBV19	.	.	TRBJ1-4	CASSIRSGGVFF	TGTGCCAGTAGTATCCGGTCGGGGGGGGTGTTTTTT
TRBV7-9	.	.	TRBJ2-2	CASINLERANTGELFF	TGTGCCAGCATCAACCTCGAGAGGGCCAACACCGGGGAGCTGTTTTTT
TRBV9	.	.	TRBJ1-3	CASSPRWAGGNTIYF	TGTGCCAGCAGCCCCCGGTGGGCAGGAGGAAACACCATATATTTT
TRBV9	.	TRBD1	TRBJ1-3	CASSEGQAKTSGNTIYF	TGTGCCAGCAGCGAAGGACAGGCGAAAACCTCTGGAAACACCATATATTTT